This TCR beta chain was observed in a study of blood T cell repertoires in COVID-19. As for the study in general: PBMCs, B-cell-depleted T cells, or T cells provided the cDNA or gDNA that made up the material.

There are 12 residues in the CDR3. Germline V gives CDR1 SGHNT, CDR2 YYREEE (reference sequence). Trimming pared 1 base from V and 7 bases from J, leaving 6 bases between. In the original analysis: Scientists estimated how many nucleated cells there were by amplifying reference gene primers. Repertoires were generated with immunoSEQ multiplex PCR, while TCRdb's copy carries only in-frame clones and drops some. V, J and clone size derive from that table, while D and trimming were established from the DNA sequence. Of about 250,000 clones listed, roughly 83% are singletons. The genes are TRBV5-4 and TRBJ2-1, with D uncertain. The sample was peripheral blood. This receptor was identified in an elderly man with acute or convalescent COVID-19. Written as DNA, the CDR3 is TGTGCCAGCAGCTTGCCCGTTAATGAGCAGTTCTTC. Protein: CASSLPVNEQFF.